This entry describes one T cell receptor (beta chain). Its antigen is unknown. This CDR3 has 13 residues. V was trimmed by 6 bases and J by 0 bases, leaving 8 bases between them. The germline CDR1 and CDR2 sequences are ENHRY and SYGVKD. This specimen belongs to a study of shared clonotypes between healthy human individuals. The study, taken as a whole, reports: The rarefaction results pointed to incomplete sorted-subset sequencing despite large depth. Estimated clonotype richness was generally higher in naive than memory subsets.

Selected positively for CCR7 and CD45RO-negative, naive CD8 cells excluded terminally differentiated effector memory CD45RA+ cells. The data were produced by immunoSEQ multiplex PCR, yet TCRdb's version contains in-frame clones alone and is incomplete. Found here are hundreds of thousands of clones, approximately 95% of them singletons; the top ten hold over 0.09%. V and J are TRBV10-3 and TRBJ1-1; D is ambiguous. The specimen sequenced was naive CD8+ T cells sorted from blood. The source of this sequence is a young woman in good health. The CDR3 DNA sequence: TGTGCCATCAGACAACCGATGAACACTGAAGCTTTCTTT. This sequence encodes CAIRQPMNTEAFF.